This TCR beta chain was observed in a study of shared clonotypes between healthy human individuals. Only CD45RO-negative cells positively selected for CCR7 counted as naive CD8 cells, so terminally differentiated effector memory CD45RA+ cells were excluded. Here immunoSEQ multiplex PCR was the method, and the copy in TCRdb shows in-frame clones only, minus some. The table has around 2.1 million clones, approximately 94% seen once. The receptor comes from a man in his late teens or twenties in good health. Some clones in this sample may be carry-over from other donors' samples. The sequenced sample consisted of naive CD8+ T cells from PBMCs.

DNA for the CDR3: TGTGCCAGCAGCCATGACCCGGTCTATGGCTACACCTTC. It encodes CASSHDPVYGYTF. The rearrangement joins TRBV6-6 to TRBJ1-2; D remains unclear. The CDR3 length is 13 residues. Trimming shortened V by 6 bases and J by 4 bases, and 12 bases separated the two germline ends. Germline CDR1 reads MNHNY; CDR2 reads SVGAGI (reference sequence).